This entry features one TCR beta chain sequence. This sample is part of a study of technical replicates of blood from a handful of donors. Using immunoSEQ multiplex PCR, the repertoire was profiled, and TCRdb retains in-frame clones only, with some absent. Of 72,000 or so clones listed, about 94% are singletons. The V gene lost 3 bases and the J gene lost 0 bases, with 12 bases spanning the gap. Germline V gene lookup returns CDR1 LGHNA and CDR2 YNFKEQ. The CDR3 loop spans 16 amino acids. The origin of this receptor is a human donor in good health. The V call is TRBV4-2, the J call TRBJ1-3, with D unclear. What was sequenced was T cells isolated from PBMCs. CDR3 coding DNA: TGTGCCAGCAGCCAGCACAAAGACTCCTCTGGAAACACCATATATTTT. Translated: CASSQHKDSSGNTIYF.